Included here is one T cell receptor beta chain sequence, with context. Germline V lookup: CDR1 LGHNA, CDR2 YNFKEQ. The CDR3 consists of 18 residues. J gave up 5 bases and V 0 bases, and 13 bases lay outside the gene matches. This sample is part of a study of shared clonotypes between healthy human individuals. Produced via immunoSEQ multiplex PCR; TCRdb's table is partial and in-frame only. This table holds about 380,000 clones, approximately 97% found once. Nashville, Tennessee was home to all donors, who were Caucasian adults. Combination of CD45RO+ cells with CCR7-negative CD45RA+ TemRA cells was used for CD8 memory.

The material sequenced was memory CD8+ T cells sorted from blood. As for subset: CD45RO+ cells pooled with CCR7-negative TemRA cells. The chain links TRBV4-2 to TRBJ2-3; TRBD1 agrees at 8 bases. The clonotype was recovered from a man aged 25-45 years in good health. The CDR3 region has the DNA TGTGCCAGCAGCCAAGATAAGGGACAGGCCCCTTCGGGAGATACGCAGTATTTT. Translating it yields CASSQDKGQAPSGDTQYF.